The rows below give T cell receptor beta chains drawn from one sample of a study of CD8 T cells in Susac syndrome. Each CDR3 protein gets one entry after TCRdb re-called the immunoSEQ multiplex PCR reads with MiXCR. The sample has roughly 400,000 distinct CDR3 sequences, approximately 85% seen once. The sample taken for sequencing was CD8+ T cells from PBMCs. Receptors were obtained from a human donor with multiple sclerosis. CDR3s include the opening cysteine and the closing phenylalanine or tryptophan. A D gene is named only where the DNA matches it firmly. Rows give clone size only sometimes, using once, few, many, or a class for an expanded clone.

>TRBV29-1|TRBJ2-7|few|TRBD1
CSVEDVTGSSYEQYF
TGCAGCGTTGAAGACGTGACAGGGAGCTCCTACGAGCAGTACTTC
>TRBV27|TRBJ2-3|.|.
CASSLPASAGSADTQYF
TGTGCCAGCAGTTTACCCGCAAGTGCTGGTTCGGCAGATACGCAGTATTTT
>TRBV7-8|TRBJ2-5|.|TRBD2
CASSLAGASGGMETQYF
TGTGCCAGCAGCTTAGCGGGGGCTAGCGGGGGGATGGAGACCCAGTACTTC
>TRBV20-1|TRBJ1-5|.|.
CSAGRGGGRSNQPQHF
TGCAGTGCTGGTCGTGGGGGCGGTCGGAGCAATCAGCCCCAGCATTTT
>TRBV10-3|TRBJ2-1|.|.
CAIRATGNEQFF
TGTGCCATCAGAGCTACCGGCAATGAGCAGTTCTTC
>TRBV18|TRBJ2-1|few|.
CASSPPRNEQFF
TGTGCCAGCTCACCGCCCCGTAATGAGCAGTTCTTC
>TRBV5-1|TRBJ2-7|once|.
CASGDESLPYEQYF
TGCGCCAGCGGAGACGAGTCGCTCCCCTACGAGCAGTACTTC
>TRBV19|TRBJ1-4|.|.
CASSAGLSNEKLFF
TGTGCCAGTAGTGCGGGACTGAGTAATGAAAAACTGTTTTTT
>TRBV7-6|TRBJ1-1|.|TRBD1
CASSIRQGAEAFF
TGTGCCAGCAGCATAAGACAGGGCGCTGAAGCTTTCTTT
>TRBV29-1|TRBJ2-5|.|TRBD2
CSVELGLAGETQYF
TGCAGCGTTGAGCTCGGACTAGCGGGAGAGACCCAGTACTTC
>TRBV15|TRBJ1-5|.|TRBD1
CATSRDRGTVQPQHF
TGTGCCACCAGCAGAGACAGGGGGACGGTTCAGCCCCAGCATTTT
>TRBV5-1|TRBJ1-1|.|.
CASNLGSGDTEAFF
TGCGCCAGCAACCTGGGGAGTGGTGACACTGAAGCTTTCTTT
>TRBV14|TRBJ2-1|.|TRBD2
CASSPVAGEYNEQFF
TGTGCCAGCAGCCCTGTAGCGGGAGAATACAATGAGCAGTTCTTC
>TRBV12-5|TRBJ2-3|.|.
CASGLAEVGWTDTQYF
TGTGCTAGTGGTTTGGCAGAAGTTGGATGGACAGATACGCAGTATTTT
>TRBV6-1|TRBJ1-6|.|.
CASRDLAAGANSPLHF
TGTGCCAGCAGGGACCTTGCGGCAGGGGCTAATTCACCCCTCCACTTT
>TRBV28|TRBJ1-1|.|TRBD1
CASGKGTGGITEAFF
TGTGCCAGCGGAAAAGGAACAGGGGGCATCACTGAAGCTTTCTTT
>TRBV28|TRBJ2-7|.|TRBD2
CASSSVAGFSYEQYF
TGTGCCAGCAGTTCTGTAGCGGGATTCTCCTACGAGCAGTACTTC
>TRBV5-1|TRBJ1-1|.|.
CASSVTEGTEAFF
TGCGCCAGCAGCGTTACGGAGGGTACTGAAGCTTTCTTT
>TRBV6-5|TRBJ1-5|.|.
CASSYPSFPSQGQPQHF
TGTGCCAGCAGTTACCCCAGCTTCCCTTCACAGGGCCAGCCCCAGCATTTT
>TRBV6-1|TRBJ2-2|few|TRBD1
CASTPQGDTGELFF
TGTGCCAGCACCCCGCAGGGGGACACCGGGGAGCTGTTTTTT
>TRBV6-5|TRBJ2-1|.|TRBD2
CASTSLAYNEQFF
TGTGCCAGCACCTCACTAGCGTATAATGAGCAGTTCTTC
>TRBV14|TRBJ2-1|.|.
CASSQDPIPPYNEQFF
TGTGCCAGCAGCCAAGATCCTATTCCCCCCTACAATGAGCAGTTCTTC
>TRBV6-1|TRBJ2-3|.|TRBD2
CASSPQLAGGTDTQYF
TGTGCCAGCAGCCCCCAACTAGCGGGAGGCACAGATACGCAGTATTTT
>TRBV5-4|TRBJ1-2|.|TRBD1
CASSRDRGNYGYTF
TGTGCCAGCAGCCGAGACAGGGGCAACTATGGCTACACCTTC
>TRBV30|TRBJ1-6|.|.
CARGGESSPLHF
TGTGCCAGAGGGGGGGAATCTTCACCCCTCCACTTT
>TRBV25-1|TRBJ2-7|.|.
CASSEYFTSSITYEQYF
TGTGCCAGCAGTGAATATTTCACAAGCTCCATCACCTACGAGCAGTACTTC
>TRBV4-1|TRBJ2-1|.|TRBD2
CASSRGERDPPSNEQFF
TGCGCCAGCAGCCGGGGAGAGCGGGATCCCCCATCCAATGAGCAGTTCTTC
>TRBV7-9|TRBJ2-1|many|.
CASSFDPYNEQFF
TGTGCTAGCAGCTTCGATCCCTACAATGAGCAGTTCTTC
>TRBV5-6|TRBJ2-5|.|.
CASSLGLTQGWRETQYF
TGTGCCAGCAGCTTAGGGCTGACCCAGGGGTGGAGAGAGACCCAGTACTTC
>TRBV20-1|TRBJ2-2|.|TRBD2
CSARSLAGDTGELFF
TGCAGTGCTAGAAGTCTAGCGGGAGACACCGGGGAGCTGTTTTTT
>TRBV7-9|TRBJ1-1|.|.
CASSLASSLEAFF
TGTGCCAGCAGCTTAGCATCCAGCCTTGAAGCTTTCTTT
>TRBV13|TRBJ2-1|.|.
CASSGGGALHNEQFF
TGTGCCAGCAGCGGAGGGGGAGCCCTCCACAATGAGCAGTTCTTC
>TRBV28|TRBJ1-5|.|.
CASWGGVDNQPQHF
TGTGCCAGTTGGGGGGGGGTGGACAATCAGCCCCAGCATTTT
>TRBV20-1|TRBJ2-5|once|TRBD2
CSARDQRLAGGETQYF
TGCAGTGCTAGAGATCAAAGGCTAGCGGGAGGCGAGACCCAGTACTTC
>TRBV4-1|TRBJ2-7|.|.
CASSQTFPPNTYEQYF
TGCGCCAGCAGCCAAACTTTTCCTCCCAATACCTACGAGCAGTACTTC
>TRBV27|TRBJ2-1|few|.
CASSLENEQFF
TGTGCCAGCAGTTTAGAGAATGAGCAGTTCTTC
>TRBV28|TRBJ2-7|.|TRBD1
CASSTDRETYEQYF
TGTGCCAGCAGTACGGACAGGGAAACCTACGAGCAGTACTTC
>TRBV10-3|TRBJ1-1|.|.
CAISLDSPLNTEAFF
TGTGCCATCAGCCTGGACAGCCCACTGAACACTGAAGCTTTCTTT
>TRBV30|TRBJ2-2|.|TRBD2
CAWRFPGLDEFRAGELFF
TGTGCCTGGAGGTTTCCGGGACTAGACGAGTTTCGGGCCGGGGAGCTGTTTTTT
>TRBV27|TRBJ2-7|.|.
CASSPGTLIYEQYF
TGTGCCAGCAGCCCCGGGACTCTCATCTACGAGCAGTACTTC
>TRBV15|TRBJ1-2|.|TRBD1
CATGQGGNYGYTF
TGTGCCACCGGACAGGGGGGGAACTATGGCTACACCTTC
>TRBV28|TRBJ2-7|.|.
CASSSGVKPYEQYF
TGTGCCAGCAGTTCCGGGGTTAAGCCCTACGAGCAGTACTTC
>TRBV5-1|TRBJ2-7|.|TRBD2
CASSSSGIFPYEQYF
TGCGCCAGCAGTTCTAGCGGGATCTTCCCCTACGAGCAGTACTTC
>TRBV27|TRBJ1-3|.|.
CASSSLSGNTIYF
TGTGCCAGCAGTTCTCTCTCTGGAAACACCATATATTTT
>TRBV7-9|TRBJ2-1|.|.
CASSLVDNEQFF
TGTGCCAGCAGCTTAGTTGACAATGAGCAGTTCTTC
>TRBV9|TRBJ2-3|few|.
CASSGVFYTQYF
TGTGCCAGCAGCGGCGTGTTCTATACGCAGTATTTT
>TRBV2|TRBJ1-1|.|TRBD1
CARLKQGVGEAFF
TGTGCCAGACTCAAACAGGGGGTCGGTGAAGCTTTCTTT
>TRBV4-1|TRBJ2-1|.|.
CASSQEGHGQFF
TGCGCCAGCAGCCAAGAAGGCCATGGGCAGTTCTTC
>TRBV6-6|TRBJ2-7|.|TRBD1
CASSYPPGQGLHEQYF
TGTGCCAGCAGTTACCCCCCCGGACAGGGTTTACACGAGCAGTACTTC